This T cell receptor beta chain was profiled in a study of vaccination and CD4 T cells after COVID-19. The wider study: Each person enrolled got two BNT162b2 or mRNA-1273 vaccine doses. As a positive control, some control cultures were given a CEFX pool, while others were given an HIV-1 Nef pool or no peptide.

Treatment noted: approximately 11-day PBMC culture with coronavirus spike peptide pools or control peptides (ViraFEST assay). Cultures got half-medium changes with IL-2 on days 3 and 7. Trimming left V 3 bases short and J 9 bases short, with 20 bases between. The CDR3 covers 15 residues. Germline lookup yields CDR1 MNHNS and CDR2 SASEGT. Study-level results: A median approximately 83% of convalescent patients' SARS-CoV-2-reactive clones emerged only after vaccination.

Cultured CD4+ T cells had their DNA profiled by the Oncomine TCR Beta short-read assay. Via MiXCR, TCRdb re-called the PCR reads, giving one row per CDR3 protein. The sample has approximately 17,000 distinct CDR3 sequences; 31% are singletons. On this clonotype itself: Its antigen remains unknown.

This sequence originates from a human donor with COVID-19. The material sequenced was cultured CD4+ T cells from blood. The V and J genes are TRBV6-1 and TRBJ2-5, with TRBD1 as a possible D gene (5 bases). CDR3 DNA: TGTGCCAGCAGTGAGAATAAGGGGCTATTTGGGGCCCAGTACTTC. This translates into CASSENKGLFGAQYF.